This entry lists 16 T cell receptor beta chains sequenced from one sample in a study of T cells in Graves' hyperthyroidism and ophthalmopathy. RNA transcripts provided the source from which TCR beta CDR3 regions were amplified. HTBI primers were used for first-round RT-PCR of the TCR CDR3. TCRdb passed the multiplex PCR reads through MiXCR, listing each CDR3 protein once. Among about 770,000 distinct CDR3 sequences listed, roughly a sixth were seen once. Sequencing input: blood. The receptors here all came from a woman aged 50 to 60 with Graves' hyperthyroidism that later progressed to Graves' ophthalmopathy.

This clonotype appeared a few times. V gene TRBV20-1 combines with J gene TRBJ2-6; possibly TRBD1 for D (6 bases). V was cut by 3 bases and J by 0 bases, with 12 bases left in between. The CDR3 contains 16 residues. Germline CDR1 DFQATT, CDR2 SNEGSKA (reference sequence). CDR3 nucleotide sequence: TGCAGTGCTAGGGACAGCGCAAACTCTGGGGCCAACGTCCTGACTTTC. It encodes CSARDSANSGANVLTF.

In its sample, this clonotype was seen a few times. V and J are TRBV20-1 and TRBJ2-5; D possibly matches TRBD1 or TRBD2 (6 bases each). This CDR3 has 12 amino acids. V was pared by 6 bases and J by 5 bases, with 13 bases between. The germline V gene encodes CDR1 DFQATT and CDR2 SNEGSKA (reference sequence). The CDR3 spells CSAKSGAETQYF. The DNA for the CDR3 is TGCAGTGCAAAGTCGGGGGCTGAGACCCAGTACTTC.

This clonotype showed up just a few times. This rearrangement joins TRBV15 to TRBJ2-7, with 7 bases aligning to TRBD1. J gave up 7 bases and V 0 bases, and 6 bases lay outside the gene matches. The CDR3 loop spans 14 amino acids. The V gene's germline CDR1 is LNHNV and CDR2 YYDKDF (reference sequence). The CDR3 reads CATSRDLQGEEQYF. Written as DNA, the CDR3 is TGTGCCACCAGCAGAGATCTGCAGGGGGAAGAGCAGTACTTC.

Ten or more counts support this clonotype. The chain couples TRBV7-3 to TRBJ2-1, with TRBD2 identical over 10 bases. CDR3 length: 15 residues. V lost 0 bases and J lost 7; bases outside the gene matches: 3. Germline-derived CDR1 and CDR2 are SGHTA and FQGTGA. CDR3 bases: TGTGCCAGCAGCTTAACGGGACTAGCGTCTAATGAGCAGTTCTTC. Translated: CASSLTGLASNEQFF.

This clonotype was recorded at least ten times. V is TRBV2 and J is TRBJ2-7, with D possibly being TRBD2 (5 bases). The germline V gene has CDR1 SNHLY and CDR2 FYNNEI. The ends were cut back, 1 base at V and 2 bases at J, with 9 bases in the middle. The CDR3 extends over 14 amino acids. The CDR3: CASSEGRETYEQYF. The CDR3 DNA follows: TGTGCCAGCAGTGAAGGTCGGGAAACCTACGAGCAGTACTTC.

This clonotype was observed a handful of times. The rearrangement joins TRBV9 to TRBJ2-2; no clear D. Trimming left V 5 bases short and J 6 bases short, with 17 bases between. Germline CDR1 and CDR2: SGDLS and YYNGEE. The CDR3 consists of 15 residues. CDR3 nucleotides: TGTGCCAGCAGTGTCATAGGGCGAGGTTCCGGGGAGCTGTTTTTT. Translated, it gives CASSVIGRGSGELFF. The full variable domain, with the rest looked up from reference TRBV9 and TRBJ2-2, is DSGVTQTPKHLITATGQRVTLRCSPRSGDLSVYWYQQSLDQGLQFLIQYYNGEERAKGNILERFSAQQFPDLHSELNLSSLELGDSALYFCASSVIGRGSGELFFGEGSRLTVL.

This rearrangement joins TRBV15 to TRBJ1-1; perhaps TRBD1 as D (6 bases). This CDR3 comprises 19 residues. From germline, CDR1 is LNHNV and CDR2 YYDKDF (reference sequence). V lost 3 bases to trimming and J lost 0 bases, with 23 bases between them. CDR3 sequence: CATSRPGLFQGYMNTEAFF. In nucleotides, the CDR3 is TGTGCCACCAGCAGGCCGGGACTTTTTCAGGGGTACATGAACACTGAAGCTTTCTTT.

This chain uses TRBV4-1 with TRBJ1-5, with unresolved D. With 3 bases removed from V and 4 bases from J, the gap between germline ends came to 7 bases. This CDR3 has 13 amino acids. Looked up from germline, CDR1 is MGHRA and CDR2 is YSYEKL. CDR3: CASSQALNQPQHF. The CDR3 nucleotides read TGCGCCAGCAGCCAGGCACTAAATCAGCCCCAGCATTTT.

V is TRBV5-1 and J is TRBJ2-7, with 10 bases that match TRBD1. The CDR3 runs 15 residues. Germline assignment: CDR1 SGHRS and CDR2 YFSETQ. J gave up 3 bases and V 2 bases, and 5 bases lay outside the gene matches. The CDR3 DNA follows: TGCGCCAGCAGCTTTATGACAGGGGGCAACTACGAGCAGTACTTC. Translating gives CASSFMTGGNYEQYF.

The chain combines TRBV27 with TRBJ2-6; no reliable D call. Trimming left V 7 bases short and J 2 bases short, with 3 bases between. CDR1 is MNHEY and CDR2 is SMNVEV in the germline V gene (reference sequence). The CDR3 runs to 12 residues. CDR3 loop: CASTTGANVLTF. CDR3 DNA sequence: TGTGCCAGCACTACTGGGGCCAACGTCCTGACTTTC.

The chain carries TRBV28 and TRBJ1-5; D ambiguous. The CDR3 is 12 amino acids. V was cut by 5 bases and J by 9 bases, with 11 bases left in between. The germline CDR1 and CDR2 sequences are MDHEN and SYDVKM. CDR3 coding DNA: TGTGCCAGCAGTGTACCGGGGAGGCCCCAGCATTTT. Amino acid sequence: CASSVPGRPQHF. The whole variable domain, remainder taken from reference TRBV28 and TRBJ1-5, is DVKVTQSSRYLVKRTGEKVFLECVQDMDHENMFWYRQDPGLGLRLIYFSYDVKMKEKGDIPEGYSVSREKKERFSLILESASTNQTSMYLCASSVPGRPQHFGDGTRLSIL.

This clonotype has ten or more counts. This chain joins TRBV20-1 and TRBJ2-3; D uncertain. V gave up 3 bases and J gave up 2 bases, with 9 bases separating them. CDR3 length: 13 amino acids. Germline V gene lookup returns CDR1 DFQATT and CDR2 SNEGSKA (reference sequence). CDR3 protein: CSASTDSTDTQYF. The CDR3 DNA sequence: TGCAGTGCTAGTACCGACTCCACAGATACGCAGTATTTT.

This clonotype showed up just a few times. The chain uses TRBV7-6 and TRBJ2-5; 7 bases match TRBD1. CDR1 and CDR2 from the germline V gene are SGHVS and FNYEAQ. The CDR3 has 15 amino acids. The V and J ends lost 3 bases and 1 base, in that order; junction bases with no gene match: 5. The CDR3 bases are TGTGCCAGCAGCTTGTACAGGGGTGCCCAAGAGACCCAGTACTTC. It yields the protein CASSLYRGAQETQYF. Together with reference TRBV7-6 and TRBJ2-5, the CDR3 gives the full variable domain: GAGVSQSPRYKVTKRGQDVALRCDPISGHVSLYWYRQALGQGPEFLTYFNYEAQQDKSGLPNDRFSAERPEGSISTLTIQRTEQRDSAMYRCASSLYRGAQETQYFGPGTRLLVL.

At least ten counts were recorded for this clonotype. Written as DNA, the CDR3 is TGTGCCAGCAGCCAAGATGACAGGGGGTATGGCTACACCTTC. Residues: CASSQDDRGYGYTF. The chain is built from TRBV3-1 and TRBJ1-2; 9 bases line up with TRBD1. CDR3 size: 14 residues. The germline CDR1 and CDR2 sequences are LGHDT and YNNKEL (reference sequence). Trimming at V came to 0 bases and at J to 5 bases, leaving 1 base not matched to a gene. The complete variable domain, with remaining parts taken from reference TRBV3-1 and TRBJ1-2, reads DTAVSQTPKYLVTQMGNDKSIKCEQNLGHDTMYWYKQDSKKFLKIMFSYNNKELIINETVPNRFSPKSPDKAHLNLHINSLELGDSAVYFCASSQDDRGYGYTFGSGTRLTVV.

In this sample, this clonotype turned up many times. The V and J genes are TRBV5-1 and TRBJ1-1, with D tentatively TRBD1 (6 bases). The CDR3 runs to 16 residues. V dropped 3 bases and J dropped 2 bases, with 17 bases sitting between them. The germline gives CDR1 SGHRS, CDR2 YFSETQ. The DNA of the CDR3 is TGCGCCAGCAGCTCCCGCACGACAGGTTTTAACACTGAAGCTTTCTTT. Protein product: CASSSRTTGFNTEAFF. The complete variable domain, with remaining parts taken from reference TRBV5-1 and TRBJ1-1, reads KAGVTQTPRYLIKTRGQQVTLSCSPISGHRSVSWYQQTPGQGLQFLFEYFSETQRNKGNFPGRFSGRQFSNSRSEMNVSTLELGDSALYLCASSSRTTGFNTEAFFGQGTRLTVV.

V usage is TRBV4-1 and J usage is TRBJ2-7; possibly TRBD1 or TRBD2 for D (5 bases each). The V end was cut by 6 bases, the J end by 4 bases, with 16 bases between. This CDR3 is built from 14 residues. The germline CDR1 and CDR2 sequences are MGHRA and YSYEKL. This CDR3 is CASSTRHGGYEQYF. CDR3 nucleotides: TGCGCCAGCAGTACCCGACATGGGGGTTACGAGCAGTACTTC.